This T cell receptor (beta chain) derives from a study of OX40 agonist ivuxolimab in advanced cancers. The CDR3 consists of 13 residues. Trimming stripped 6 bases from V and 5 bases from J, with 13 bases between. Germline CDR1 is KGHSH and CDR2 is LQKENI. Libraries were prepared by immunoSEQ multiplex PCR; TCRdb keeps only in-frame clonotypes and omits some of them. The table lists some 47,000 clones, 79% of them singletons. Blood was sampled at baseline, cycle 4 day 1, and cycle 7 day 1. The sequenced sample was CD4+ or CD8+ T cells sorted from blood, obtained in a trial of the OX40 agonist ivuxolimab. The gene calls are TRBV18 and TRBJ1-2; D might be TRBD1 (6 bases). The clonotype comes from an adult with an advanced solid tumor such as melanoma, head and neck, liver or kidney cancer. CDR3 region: CASSTGGQYGYTF. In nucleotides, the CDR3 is TGTGCCAGCTCTACGGGGGGGCAGTATGGCTACACCTTC. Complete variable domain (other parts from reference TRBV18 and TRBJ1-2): NAGVMQNPRHLVRRRGQEARLRCSPMKGHSHVYWYRQLPEEGLKFMVYLQKENIIDESGMPKERFSAEFPKEGPSILRIQQVVRGDSAAYFCASSTGGQYGYTFGSGTRLTVV.